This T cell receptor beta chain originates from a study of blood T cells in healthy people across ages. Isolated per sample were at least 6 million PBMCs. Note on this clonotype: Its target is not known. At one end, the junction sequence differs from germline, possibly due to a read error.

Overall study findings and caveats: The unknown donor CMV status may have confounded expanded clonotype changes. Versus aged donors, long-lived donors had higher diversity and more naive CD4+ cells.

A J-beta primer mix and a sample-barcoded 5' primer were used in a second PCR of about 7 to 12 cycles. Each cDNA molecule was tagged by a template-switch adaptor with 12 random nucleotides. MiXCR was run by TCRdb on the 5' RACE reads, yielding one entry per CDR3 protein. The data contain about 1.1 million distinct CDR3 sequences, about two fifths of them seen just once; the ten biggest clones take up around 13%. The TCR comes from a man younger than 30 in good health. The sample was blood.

The CDR3 is CSVEESFEQYF. The CDR3 DNA reads TGCAGCGTTGAAGAGTCCTTCGAGCAGTACTTC. The chain has TRBV29-1 and TRBJ2-5; D is undetermined. The tail of the sequence fits TRBJ2-7 better, so the J call may be wrong. Germline V lookup: CDR1 SQVTM, CDR2 ANQGSEA. This CDR3 has 11 residues.